Below, 15 T cell receptor beta chains from the same sample are listed, as sequenced in a study of cytotoxic CD8 clonotypes in ibrutinib-treated CLL. TCRdb's copy holds only in-frame clones and misses some; the assay was immunoSEQ multiplex PCR. Of just over 45,000 clones listed, 55% to 80% are singletons. The material sequenced was PBMCs, taken after 12 months of ibrutinib treatment. The receptor set was obtained from a human donor with chronic lymphocytic leukemia.

The V gene is TRBV5-4, the J gene TRBJ2-7; D unresolved. The V gene lost 4 bases and the J gene lost 6 bases, with 14 bases spanning the gap. CDR3 length: 13 residues. Germline-derived CDR1 and CDR2 are SGHNT and YYREEE (reference sequence). For the CDR3, the DNA is TGTGCCAGCAGCCAACAGCTGGTTGCCGAGCAGTACTTC. Its translation is CASSQQLVAEQYF. The full variable domain, with the rest looked up from reference TRBV5-4 and TRBJ2-7, is ETGVTQSPTHLIKTRGQQVTLRCSSQSGHNTVSWYQQALGQGPQFIFQYYREEENGRGNFPPRFSGLQFPNYSSELNVNALELDDSALYLCASSQQLVAEQYFGPGTRLTVT.

The V call is TRBV30, the J call TRBJ1-6; possibly TRBD1 for D (5 bases). The CDR3 is made up of 15 amino acids. The V gene's germline CDR1 is GTSNPN and CDR2 SVGIG (reference sequence). V lost 0 bases, J lost 6 bases, and 12 bases lay in between. CDR3 coding DNA: TGTGCCTGGAGTGTGGGGGACGGACGTAATTCACCCCTCCACTTT. Residues: CAWSVGDGRNSPLHF. The whole variable domain, remainder taken from reference TRBV30 and TRBJ1-6, is SQTIHQWPATLVQPVGSPLSLECTVEGTSNPNLYWYRQAAGRGLQLLFYSVGIGQISSEVPQNLSASRPQDRQFILSSKKLLLSDSGFYLCAWSVGDGRNSPLHFGNGTRLTVT.

The rearrangement links TRBV2 to TRBJ2-2; TRBD1 matches 10 bases. The length of the CDR3 is 17 residues. Germline values: CDR1 SNHLY, CDR2 FYNNEI. The junction had 10 bases not matched to a gene; V was cut back by 5 bases and J by 4 bases. The CDR3 protein is CASSPDRGSVGTGELFF. As DNA, the CDR3 is TGTGCCAGCAGTCCGGACAGGGGGAGTGTTGGCACCGGGGAGCTGTTTTTT.

This chain uses TRBV5-1 with TRBJ1-1; D not certain. The germline gives CDR1 SGHRS, CDR2 YFSETQ. The CDR3 length is 14 residues. V shed 0 bases and J shed 5 bases, with 11 bases lying between them. The CDR3 reads CASSLAPRQTEAFF. CDR3 nucleotides: TGCGCCAGCAGCTTGGCGCCCAGGCAGACTGAAGCTTTCTTT.

This chain connects TRBV15 to TRBJ2-7; 8 nucleotides align to TRBD1. Germline V lookup: CDR1 LNHNV, CDR2 YYDKDF (reference sequence). V was pared by 1 base and J by 7 bases, with 12 bases of the junction left unmatched. The CDR3 has 16 residues. For the CDR3, the DNA is TGTGCCACCAGCAGAGTCGGGCCAGGGGGCGCGGATGAGCAGTACTTC. This translates into CATSRVGPGGADEQYF.

CDR3 in amino acids: CASSLGQHNAEAFF. CDR3 sequence (DNA): TGTGCCAGCAGCTTGGGACAGCACAACGCTGAAGCTTTCTTT. The chain links TRBV5-5 to TRBJ1-1, with a weak D call TRBD1 (5 bases). Trimming removed 0 bases from V and 6 bases from J, with 12 bases in between. The CDR3 has 14 residues. Germline CDR1 reads SGHKS; CDR2 reads YYEKEE (reference sequence).

This chain connects TRBV4-1 to TRBJ2-7; 9 nucleotides match TRBD1. The CDR3 runs to 19 residues. Germline CDR1 reads MGHRA; CDR2 reads YSYEKL. V trimming: 1 base; J trimming: 2 bases; junction bases outside the gene matches: 15. CDR3: CASSQVPRQQGAPTYEQYF. The DNA for the CDR3 is TGCGCCAGCAGCCAAGTTCCGAGACAACAGGGGGCGCCGACCTACGAGCAGTACTTC.

The V and J genes are TRBV5-6 and TRBJ1-3; D unclear. CDR3 size: 15 residues. V was trimmed by 0 bases and J by 4 bases, leaving 11 bases between them. Germline loops: CDR1 SGHDT, CDR2 YYEEEE. Written as DNA, the CDR3 is TGTGCCAGCAGCTTGGGAATTCCGCTCGGAAACACCATATATTTT. Protein sequence: CASSLGIPLGNTIYF.

In its sample, this clone was seen a few times. The genes are TRBV25-1 and TRBJ1-2; 12 bases align to TRBD1. This CDR3 spans 15 amino acids. CDR1 and CDR2 from the germline V gene are MGHDK and SYGVNS. Unmatched junction bases numbered 11, after V lost 8 bases and J lost 7 bases. The CDR3 DNA reads TGTGCCAGCGCCCATGCGGGACAGGGGGCGTTTGGCTACACCTTC. Its translation is CASAHAGQGAFGYTF.

The CDR3 protein is CASTTYRGQTYNSPLHF. Written as DNA, the CDR3 is TGTGCCAGCACCACTTACAGGGGGCAGACCTATAATTCACCCCTCCACTTT. The chain is built from TRBV21-1 and TRBJ1-6; the D call of TRBD1 is as the table states it, not checked on the DNA. TRBV21-1 is listed as a pseudogene. There are 17 residues in the CDR3.

The chain is built from TRBV4-2 and TRBJ2-7, with TRBD1 identical over 8 bases. There are 17 residues in the CDR3. Germline V CDR1 and CDR2: LGHNA, YNFKEQ. The junction had 9 bases not matched to a gene; V was cut back by 1 base and J by 1 base. DNA for the CDR3: TGTGCCAGCAGCCAAGTTTCGGGACAGGTCCTATCCTACGAGCAGTACTTC. As protein: CASSQVSGQVLSYEQYF.

The sample holds a few counts of this clone. The rearrangement links TRBV30 to TRBJ1-5; D not resolved. In germline, CDR1 is GTSNPN, CDR2 SVGIG (reference sequence). This CDR3 region has 13 residues. Between the trimmed V and J ends, which lost 0 bases and 10 bases, there was a span of 13 bases. The CDR3 nucleotides are TGTGCCTGGAGTGTACGTGAGGGCACCCCCCAGCATTTT. It codes for CAWSVREGTPQHF.

The table lists this clone with a few counts. The J gene is TRBJ1-5, the V gene TRBV5-7; 7 nucleotides match TRBD1. TRBV5-7 carries the ORF label, with uncertain function. V shed 4 bases, J shed 7 bases, and the junction held 17 bases outside the gene matches. The CDR3 runs 17 residues. In nucleotides, the CDR3 is TGTGCCAGCAGCCCCCGGACAGGTCAGAGTAAAAGACAGCCCCAGCATTTT. It yields the protein CASSPRTGQSKRQPQHF.

The chain recombines TRBV13 with TRBJ2-4, with D tentatively TRBD2 (6 bases). V lost 2 bases to trimming and J lost 8 bases, with 10 bases between them. This CDR3 region has 13 residues. Germline V gene data show CDR1 as PRHDT and CDR2 as FYEKMQ (reference sequence). CDR3 coding DNA: TGTGCCAGCAGCTTAAGACCGGGGGACATTCAGTACTTC. Amino acid sequence: CASSLRPGDIQYF.

This clone was recorded once. The chain joins TRBV25-1 to TRBJ1-3, with no clear D. CDR3 length equals 13 residues. Germline CDR1 MGHDK, CDR2 SYGVNS. Trimming pared 0 bases from V and 5 bases from J, leaving 5 bases between. CDR3 sequence reads: CASSEYDRNTIYF. In DNA, the CDR3 is TGTGCCAGCAGTGAATATGATAGAAACACCATATATTTT.